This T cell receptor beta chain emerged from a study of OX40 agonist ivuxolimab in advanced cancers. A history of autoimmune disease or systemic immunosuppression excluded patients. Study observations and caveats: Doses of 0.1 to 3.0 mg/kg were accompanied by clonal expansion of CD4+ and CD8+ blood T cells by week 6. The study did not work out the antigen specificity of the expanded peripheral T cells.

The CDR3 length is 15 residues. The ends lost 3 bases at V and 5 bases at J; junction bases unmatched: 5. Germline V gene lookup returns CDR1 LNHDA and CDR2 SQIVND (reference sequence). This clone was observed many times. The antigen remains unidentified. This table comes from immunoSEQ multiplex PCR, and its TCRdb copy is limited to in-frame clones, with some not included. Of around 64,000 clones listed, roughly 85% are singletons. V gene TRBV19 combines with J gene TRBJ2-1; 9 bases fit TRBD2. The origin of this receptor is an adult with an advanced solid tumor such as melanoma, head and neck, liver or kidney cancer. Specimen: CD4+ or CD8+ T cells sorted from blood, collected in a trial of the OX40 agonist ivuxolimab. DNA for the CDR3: TGTGCCAGTAGTATTCAGCTAGCGGGGCACAATGAGCAGTTCTTC. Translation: CASSIQLAGHNEQFF.